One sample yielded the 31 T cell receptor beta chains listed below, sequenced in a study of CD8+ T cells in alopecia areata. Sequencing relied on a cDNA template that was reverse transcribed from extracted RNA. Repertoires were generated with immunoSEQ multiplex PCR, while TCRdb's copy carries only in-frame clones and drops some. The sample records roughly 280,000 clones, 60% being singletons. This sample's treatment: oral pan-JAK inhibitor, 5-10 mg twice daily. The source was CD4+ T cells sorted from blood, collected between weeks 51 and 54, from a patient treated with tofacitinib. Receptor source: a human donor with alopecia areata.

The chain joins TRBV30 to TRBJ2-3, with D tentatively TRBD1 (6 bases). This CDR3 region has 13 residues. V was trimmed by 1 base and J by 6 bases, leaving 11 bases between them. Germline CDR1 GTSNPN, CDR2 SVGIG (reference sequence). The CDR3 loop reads CAWSARGRDTQYF. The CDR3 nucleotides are TGTGCCTGGAGTGCCAGGGGTCGTGATACGCAGTATTTT.

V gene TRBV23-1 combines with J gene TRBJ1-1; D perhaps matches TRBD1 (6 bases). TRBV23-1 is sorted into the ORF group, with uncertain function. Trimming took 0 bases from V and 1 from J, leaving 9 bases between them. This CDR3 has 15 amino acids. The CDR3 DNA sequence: TGCGCCAGCAGTCAATCGTACAGGGCGAACACTGAAGCTTTCTTT. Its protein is CASSQSYRANTEAFF.

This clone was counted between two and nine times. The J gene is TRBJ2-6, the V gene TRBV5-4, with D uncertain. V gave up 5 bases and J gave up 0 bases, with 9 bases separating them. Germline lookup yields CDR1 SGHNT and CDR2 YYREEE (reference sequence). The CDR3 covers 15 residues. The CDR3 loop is CASSPWGSGANVLTF. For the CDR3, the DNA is TGTGCCAGCAGTCCCTGGGGCTCTGGGGCCAACGTCCTGACTTTC. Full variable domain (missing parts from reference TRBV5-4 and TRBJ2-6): ETGVTQSPTHLIKTRGQQVTLRCSSQSGHNTVSWYQQALGQGPQFIFQYYREEENGRGNFPPRFSGLQFPNYSSELNVNALELDDSALYLCASSPWGSGANVLTFGAGSRLTVL.

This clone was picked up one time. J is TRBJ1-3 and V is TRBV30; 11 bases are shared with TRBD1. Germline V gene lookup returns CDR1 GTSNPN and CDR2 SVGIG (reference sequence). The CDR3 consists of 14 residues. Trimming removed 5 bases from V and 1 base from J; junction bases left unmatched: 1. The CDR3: CAWGQGASGNTIYF. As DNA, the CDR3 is TGTGCCTGGGGACAGGGGGCTTCTGGAAACACCATATATTTT.

For the CDR3, the DNA is TGTGCCAGCAGCCGAGGACAGACCTATGGCTACACCTTC. Translated, it gives CASSRGQTYGYTF. The J gene is TRBJ1-2, the V gene TRBV7-2, with D tentatively TRBD1 (6 bases). The ends were cut back, 5 bases at V and 4 bases at J, with 11 bases in the middle. The CDR3 spans 13 residues. Germline V gives CDR1 SGHTA, CDR2 FQGNSA.

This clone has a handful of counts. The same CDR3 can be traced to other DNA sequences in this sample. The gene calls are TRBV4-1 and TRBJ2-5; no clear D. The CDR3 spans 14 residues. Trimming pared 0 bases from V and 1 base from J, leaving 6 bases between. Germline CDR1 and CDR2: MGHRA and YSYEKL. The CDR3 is CASSQDRLQETQYF. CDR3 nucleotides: TGCGCCAGCAGCCAAGATCGCCTCCAAGAGACCCAGTACTTC.

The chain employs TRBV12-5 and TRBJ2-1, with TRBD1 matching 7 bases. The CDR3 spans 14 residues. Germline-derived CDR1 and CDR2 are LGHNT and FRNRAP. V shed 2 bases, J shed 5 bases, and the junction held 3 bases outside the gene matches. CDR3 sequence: CASGLSGTDNEQFF. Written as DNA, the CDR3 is TGTGCTAGTGGTTTGTCGGGGACAGACAATGAGCAGTTCTTC.

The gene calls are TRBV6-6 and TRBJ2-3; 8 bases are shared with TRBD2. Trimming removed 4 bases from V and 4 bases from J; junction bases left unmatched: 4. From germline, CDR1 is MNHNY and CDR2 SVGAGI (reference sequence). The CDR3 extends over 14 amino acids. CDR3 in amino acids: CASSSGTRPDTQYF. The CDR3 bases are TGTGCCAGCAGTTCCGGGACTAGGCCAGATACGCAGTATTTT.

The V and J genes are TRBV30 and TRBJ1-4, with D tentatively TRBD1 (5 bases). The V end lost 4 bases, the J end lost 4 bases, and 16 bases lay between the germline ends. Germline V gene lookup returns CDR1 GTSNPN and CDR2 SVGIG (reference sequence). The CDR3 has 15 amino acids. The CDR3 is CAWTHLGAGNEKLFF. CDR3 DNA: TGTGCCTGGACCCATTTAGGGGCGGGTAATGAAAAACTGTTTTTT.

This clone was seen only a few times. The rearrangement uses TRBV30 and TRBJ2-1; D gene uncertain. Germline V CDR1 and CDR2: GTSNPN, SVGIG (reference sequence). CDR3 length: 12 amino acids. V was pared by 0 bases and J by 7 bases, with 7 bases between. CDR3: CAWSVAFNEQFF. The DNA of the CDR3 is TGTGCCTGGAGTGTTGCTTTTAATGAGCAGTTCTTC. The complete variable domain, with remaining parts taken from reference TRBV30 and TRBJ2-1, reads SQTIHQWPATLVQPVGSPLSLECTVEGTSNPNLYWYRQAAGRGLQLLFYSVGIGQISSEVPQNLSASRPQDRQFILSSKKLLLSDSGFYLCAWSVAFNEQFFGPGTRLTVL.

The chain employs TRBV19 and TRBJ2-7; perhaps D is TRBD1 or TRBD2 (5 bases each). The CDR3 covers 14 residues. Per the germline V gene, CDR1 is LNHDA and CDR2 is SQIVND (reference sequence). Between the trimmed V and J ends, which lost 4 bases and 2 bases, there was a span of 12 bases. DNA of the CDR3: TGTGCCAGTAGTAAAGACATGGGGGCCTACGAGCAGTACTTC. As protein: CASSKDMGAYEQYF.

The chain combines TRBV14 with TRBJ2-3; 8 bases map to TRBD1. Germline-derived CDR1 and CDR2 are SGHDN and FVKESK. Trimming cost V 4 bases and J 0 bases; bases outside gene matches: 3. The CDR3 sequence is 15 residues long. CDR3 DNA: TGTGCCAGCAGCCCCCGACAGGGGAGCACAGATACGCAGTATTTT. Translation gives CASSPRQGSTDTQYF.

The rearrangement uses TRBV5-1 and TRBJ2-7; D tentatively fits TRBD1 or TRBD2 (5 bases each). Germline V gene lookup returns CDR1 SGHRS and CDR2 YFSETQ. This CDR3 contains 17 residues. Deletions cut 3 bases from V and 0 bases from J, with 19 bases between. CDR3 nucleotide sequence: TGCGCCAGCAGCTACGGATCCAGAGGGGTCGCCTCCTACGAGCAGTACTTC. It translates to CASSYGSRGVASYEQYF.

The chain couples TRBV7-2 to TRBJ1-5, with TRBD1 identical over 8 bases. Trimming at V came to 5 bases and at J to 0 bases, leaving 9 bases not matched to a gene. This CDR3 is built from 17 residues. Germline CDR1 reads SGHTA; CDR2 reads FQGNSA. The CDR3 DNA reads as TGTGCCAGCAGCCCCGGAGGGACAGGTTATAGCAATCAGCCCCAGCATTTT. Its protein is CASSPGGTGYSNQPQHF.

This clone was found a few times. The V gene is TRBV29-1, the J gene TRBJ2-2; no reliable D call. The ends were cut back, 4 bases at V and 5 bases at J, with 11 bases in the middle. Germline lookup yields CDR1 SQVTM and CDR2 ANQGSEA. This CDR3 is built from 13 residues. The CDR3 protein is CSVGMLATGELFF. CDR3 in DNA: TGCAGCGTTGGAATGCTGGCGACCGGGGAGCTGTTTTTT.

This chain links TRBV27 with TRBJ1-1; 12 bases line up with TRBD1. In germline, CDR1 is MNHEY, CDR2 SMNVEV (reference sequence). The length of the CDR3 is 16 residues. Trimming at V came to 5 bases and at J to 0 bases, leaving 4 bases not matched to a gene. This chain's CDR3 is CASSPGQGAMNTEAFF. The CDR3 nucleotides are TGTGCCAGCAGTCCGGGACAGGGGGCCATGAACACTGAAGCTTTCTTT.

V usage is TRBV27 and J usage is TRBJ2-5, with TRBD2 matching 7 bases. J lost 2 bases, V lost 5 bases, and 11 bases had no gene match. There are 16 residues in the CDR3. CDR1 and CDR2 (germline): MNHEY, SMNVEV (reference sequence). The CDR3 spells CASSLNPGGPQETQYF. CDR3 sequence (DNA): TGTGCCAGCAGTCTCAATCCGGGGGGACCTCAAGAGACCCAGTACTTC.

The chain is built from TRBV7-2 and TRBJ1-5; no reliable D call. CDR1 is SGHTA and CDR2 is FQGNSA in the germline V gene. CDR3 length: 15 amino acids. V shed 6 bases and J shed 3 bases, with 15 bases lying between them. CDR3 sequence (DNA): TGTGCCAGCAGTCCCAAGCTGGACCTCAATCAGCCCCAGCATTTT. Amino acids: CASSPKLDLNQPQHF.

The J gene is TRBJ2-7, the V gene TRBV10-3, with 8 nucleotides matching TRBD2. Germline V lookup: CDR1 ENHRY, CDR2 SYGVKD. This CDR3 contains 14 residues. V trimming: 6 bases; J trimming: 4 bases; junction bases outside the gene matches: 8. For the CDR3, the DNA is TGTGCCATCAGAACCAGCGGGGGTGTGTACGAGCAGTACTTC. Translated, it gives CAIRTSGGVYEQYF.

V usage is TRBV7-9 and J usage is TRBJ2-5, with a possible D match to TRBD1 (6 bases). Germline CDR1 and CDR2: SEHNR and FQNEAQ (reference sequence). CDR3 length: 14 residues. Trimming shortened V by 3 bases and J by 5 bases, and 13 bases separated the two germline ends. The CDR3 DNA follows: TGTGCCAGCAGCTTGAGGGGGAATTGGGAGACCCAGTACTTC. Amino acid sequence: CASSLRGNWETQYF.

The CDR3 region has the DNA TGTGCCAGCAGCTTAGAGCCCAGGGTGGGCGAGCAGTACTTC. Translation gives CASSLEPRVGEQYF. The rearrangement links TRBV7-9 to TRBJ2-7; D possibly corresponds to TRBD1 (5 bases). Germline assignment: CDR1 SEHNR and CDR2 FQNEAQ (reference sequence). The V end lost 1 base, the J end lost 6 bases, and 13 bases lay between the germline ends. This CDR3 is 14 amino acids long.

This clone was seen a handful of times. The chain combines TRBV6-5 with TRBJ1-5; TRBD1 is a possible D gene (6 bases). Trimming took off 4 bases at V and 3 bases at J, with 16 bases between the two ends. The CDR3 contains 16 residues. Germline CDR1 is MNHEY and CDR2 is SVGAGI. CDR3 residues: CASSWRGGGTNQPQHF. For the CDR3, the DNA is TGTGCCAGCAGTTGGCGGGGAGGGGGGACCAATCAGCCCCAGCATTTT.

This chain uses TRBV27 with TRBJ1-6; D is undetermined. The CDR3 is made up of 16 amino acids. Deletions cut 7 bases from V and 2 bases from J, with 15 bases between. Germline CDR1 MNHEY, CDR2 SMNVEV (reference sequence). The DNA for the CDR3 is TGTGCCAGCACTCCAACGGGGTGGACCTATAATTCACCCCTCCACTTT. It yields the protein CASTPTGWTYNSPLHF.

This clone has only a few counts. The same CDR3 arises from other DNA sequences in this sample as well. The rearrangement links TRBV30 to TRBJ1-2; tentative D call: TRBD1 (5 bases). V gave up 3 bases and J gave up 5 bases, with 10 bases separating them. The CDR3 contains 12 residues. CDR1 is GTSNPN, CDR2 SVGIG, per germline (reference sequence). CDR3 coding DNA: TGTGCCTGGAGGGGGCGGTCATATGGCTACACCTTC. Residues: CAWRGRSYGYTF.

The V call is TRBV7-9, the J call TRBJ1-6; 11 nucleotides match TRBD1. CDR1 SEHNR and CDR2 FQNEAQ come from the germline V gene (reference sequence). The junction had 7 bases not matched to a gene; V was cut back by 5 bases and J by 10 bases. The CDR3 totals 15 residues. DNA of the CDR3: TGTGCCAGCAGCACGGGACAGGGGGAGGGGTCACCCCTCCACTTT. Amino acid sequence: CASSTGQGEGSPLHF.

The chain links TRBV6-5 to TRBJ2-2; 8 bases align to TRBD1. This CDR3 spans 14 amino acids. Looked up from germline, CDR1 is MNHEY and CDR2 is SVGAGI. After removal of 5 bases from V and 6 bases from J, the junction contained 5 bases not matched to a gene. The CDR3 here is CASSHKTGAGELFF. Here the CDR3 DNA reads TGTGCCAGCAGTCATAAGACAGGGGCCGGGGAGCTGTTTTTT.

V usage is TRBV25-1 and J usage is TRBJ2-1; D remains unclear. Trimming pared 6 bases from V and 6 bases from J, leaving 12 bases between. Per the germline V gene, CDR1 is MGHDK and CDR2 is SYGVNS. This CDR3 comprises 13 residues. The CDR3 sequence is CASRSAECNEQFF. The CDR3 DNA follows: TGTGCCAGCAGATCTGCAGAATGCAATGAGCAGTTCTTC.

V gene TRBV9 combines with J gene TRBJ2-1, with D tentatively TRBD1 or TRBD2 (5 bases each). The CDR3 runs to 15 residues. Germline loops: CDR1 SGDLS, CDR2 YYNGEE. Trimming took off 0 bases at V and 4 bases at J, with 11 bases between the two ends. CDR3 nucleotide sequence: TGTGCCAGCAGCGTAGGGGGGTGGTCTTACAATGAGCAGTTCTTC. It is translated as CASSVGGWSYNEQFF. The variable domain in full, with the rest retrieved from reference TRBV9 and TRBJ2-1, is DSGVTQTPKHLITATGQRVTLRCSPRSGDLSVYWYQQSLDQGLQFLIQYYNGEERAKGNILERFSAQQFPDLHSELNLSSLELGDSALYFCASSVGGWSYNEQFFGPGTRLTVL.

CDR3 region: CASSVVLAGGPDTQYF. CDR3 sequence (DNA): TGTGCCAGCAGCGTAGTACTAGCGGGGGGACCAGATACGCAGTATTTT. The rearrangement uses TRBV9 and TRBJ2-3; TRBD2 matches at 12 bases. The CDR3 contains 16 residues. From germline, CDR1 is SGDLS and CDR2 YYNGEE. V dropped 0 bases and J dropped 4; count of bases not matched to a gene: 3.

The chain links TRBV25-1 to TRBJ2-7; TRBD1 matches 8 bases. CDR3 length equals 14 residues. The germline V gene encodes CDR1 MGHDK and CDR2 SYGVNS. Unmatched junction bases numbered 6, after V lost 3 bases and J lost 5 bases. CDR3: CASSDLGQGNEQYF. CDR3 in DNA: TGTGCCAGCAGTGACCTCGGACAGGGTAACGAGCAGTACTTC.

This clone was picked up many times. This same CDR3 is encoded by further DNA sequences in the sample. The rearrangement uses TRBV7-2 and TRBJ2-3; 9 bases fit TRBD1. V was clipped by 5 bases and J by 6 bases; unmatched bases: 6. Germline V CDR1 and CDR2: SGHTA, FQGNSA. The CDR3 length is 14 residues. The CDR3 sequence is CASSRDRAADTQYF. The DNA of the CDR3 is TGTGCCAGCAGCCGGGACAGGGCAGCGGATACGCAGTATTTT. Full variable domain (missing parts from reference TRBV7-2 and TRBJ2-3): GAGVSQSPSNKVTEKGKDVELRCDPISGHTALYWYRQSLGQGLEFLIYFQGNSAPDKSGLPSDRFSAERTGGSVSTLTIQRTQQEDSAVYLCASSRDRAADTQYFGPGTRLTVL.